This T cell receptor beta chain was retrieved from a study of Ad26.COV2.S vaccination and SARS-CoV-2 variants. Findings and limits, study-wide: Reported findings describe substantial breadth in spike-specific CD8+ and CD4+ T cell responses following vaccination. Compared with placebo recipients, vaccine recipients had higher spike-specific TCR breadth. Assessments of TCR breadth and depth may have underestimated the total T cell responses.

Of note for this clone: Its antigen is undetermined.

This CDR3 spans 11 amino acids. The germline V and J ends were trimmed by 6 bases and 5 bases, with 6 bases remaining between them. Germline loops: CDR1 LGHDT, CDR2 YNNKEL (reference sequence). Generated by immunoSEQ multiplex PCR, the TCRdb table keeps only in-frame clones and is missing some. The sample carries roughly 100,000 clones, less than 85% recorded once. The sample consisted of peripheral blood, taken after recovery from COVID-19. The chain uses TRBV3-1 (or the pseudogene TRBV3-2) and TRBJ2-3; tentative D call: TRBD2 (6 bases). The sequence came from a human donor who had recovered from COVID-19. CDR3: CASRGGDTQYF. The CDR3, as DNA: TGTGCCAGCAGGGGGGGAGATACGCAGTATTTT.